These 29 T cell receptor beta chains were all obtained from the same sample, sequenced in a study of liver allograft versus peripheral blood T cells. Across the whole study: What was compared were the T cell receptor repertoires in transplanted livers and those in the peripheral blood of recipients.

TCRdb ran MiXCR on the reads and lists one entry per CDR3 protein. The sample includes 7,000 to 9,000 distinct CDR3 sequences, approximately 17% of them seen just once. These receptors all stem from a human patient who had a liver transplant. Certain T cells may be donor cells from the graft.

Within the sample, this clonotype is medium-sized. V and J are TRBV6-5 and TRBJ1-2; D is uncertain. CDR3 length equals 15 residues. Looked up from germline, CDR1 is MNHEY and CDR2 is SVGAGI. Trimming removed 0 bases at V and 2 bases at J, with 10 bases between. The CDR3 nucleotides are TGTGCCAGCAGTTACTCGCCAGGTGGGAACTATGGCTACACCTTC. Its protein is CASSYSPGGNYGYTF.

This clonotype came up a few times. The chain couples TRBV9 to TRBJ2-3; D could derive from TRBD1 or TRBD2 (6 bases each). The V gene's germline CDR1 is SGDLS and CDR2 YYNGEE. The length of the CDR3 is 17 residues. The ends were cut back, 0 bases at V and 6 bases at J, with 20 bases in the middle. The CDR3 is CASSVGITEQGGDTQYF. The CDR3, as DNA: TGTGCCAGCAGCGTAGGCATAACCGAACAGGGAGGTGATACGCAGTATTTT.

This clonotype was recorded at least ten times. This chain uses TRBV18 with TRBJ1-2; no firm D call. Deletions cut 5 bases from V and 0 bases from J, with 7 bases between. There are 13 residues in the CDR3. The V gene's germline CDR1 is KGHSH and CDR2 LQKENI. CDR3 nucleotides: TGTGCCAGCTCATCGGACGCTAACTATGGCTACACCTTC. Translated, it gives CASSSDANYGYTF.

The rearrangement links TRBV6-1 to TRBJ2-7; D assignment may be TRBD1 or TRBD2 (6 bases each). CDR1 is MNHNS and CDR2 is SASEGT in the germline V gene. This CDR3 is 15 amino acids long. V lost 7 bases to trimming and J lost 7 bases, with 23 bases between them. CDR3 DNA sequence: TGTGCCAGCACAAAAGGCGGGACAAGAGCTAGAGAGCAGTACTTC. Translated: CASTKGGTRAREQYF.

By share of the sample, this clonotype is medium-sized. For the CDR3, the DNA is TGCAGCGTTGAAGAATCGGCAGGTCGACAAGCTTTCTTT. Translating it yields CSVEESAGRQAFF. V usage is TRBV29-1 and J usage is TRBJ1-1; D not certain. Deletions cut 0 bases from V and 9 bases from J, with 14 bases between. This CDR3 spans 13 amino acids. Per the germline V gene, CDR1 is SQVTM and CDR2 is ANQGSEA.

By proportion, this clonotype is medium-sized (0.01 to 0.1%). The V call is TRBV6-2 or TRBV6-3, the J call TRBJ2-2, with D perhaps TRBD1 or TRBD2 (6 bases each). The germline gives CDR1 MNHEY, CDR2 SVGEGT. CDR3 length: 14 amino acids. V was trimmed by 7 bases and J by 6 bases, leaving 15 bases between them. CDR3 sequence (DNA): TGTGCCAGCATAGGGGGGACCCAACCCGGGGAGCTGTTTTTT. Its translation is CASIGGTQPGELFF.

This clonotype is deemed medium-sized. The chain combines TRBV6-2 or TRBV6-3 with TRBJ2-1, with D possibly TRBD1 on 6 matching bases. The CDR3 is 12 residues long. Trimming stripped 9 bases from V and 5 bases from J, with 11 bases between. Germline-derived CDR1 and CDR2 are MNHEY and SVGEGT. The CDR3 here is CASGQTHNEQFF. CDR3 nucleotides: TGTGCCAGTGGACAGACACACAATGAGCAGTTCTTC.

By frequency in the sample, this clonotype is medium-sized. CDR3 DNA sequence: TGTGCCATCAGTGATTACGCGACTAATGAAAAACTGTTTTTT. Encoded protein: CAISDYATNEKLFF. V gene TRBV10-3 combines with J gene TRBJ1-4; D unresolved. CDR3 length equals 14 residues. V was shortened by 3 bases and J by 2 bases, with 7 bases between the two germline ends. Per germline, CDR1 ENHRY and CDR2 SYGVKD.

This clonotype ranks as medium-sized (0.01 to 0.1%). The chain carries TRBV29-1 and TRBJ1-2; D perhaps matches TRBD1 (6 bases). V gave up 1 base and J gave up 4 bases, with 13 bases separating them. This CDR3 contains 14 residues. Germline V gene data show CDR1 as SQVTM and CDR2 as ANQGSEA. The CDR3 loop reads CSVEVTAGAYGYTF. In nucleotides, the CDR3 is TGCAGCGTTGAAGTAACGGCGGGGGCCTATGGCTACACCTTC. Filled out from reference TRBV29-1 and TRBJ1-2, the complete variable domain reads SAVISQKPSRDICQRGTSLTIQCQVDSQVTMMFWYRQQPGQSLTLIATANQGSEATYESGFVIDKFPISRPNLTFSTLTVSNMSPEDSSIYLCSVEVTAGAYGYTFGSGTRLTVV.

Points on this clonotype: A much larger clone sits a single nucleotide away, making a read error possible. The V call is TRBV27, the J call TRBJ1-4, with D tentatively TRBD1 (6 bases). This CDR3 spans 15 amino acids. The germline V gene encodes CDR1 MNHEY and CDR2 SMNVEV (reference sequence). V was clipped by 5 bases and J by 5 bases, with 15 bases between them. Here the CDR3 DNA reads TGTGCCAGCAGTCGGCGGACAGAGGAAAATGAAAAACTGTTTTTT. The encoded protein is CASSRRTEENEKLFF.

By share, this clonotype counts as medium-sized (0.01 to 0.1%). The chain has TRBV24-1 and TRBJ2-5; D could derive from TRBD1 or TRBD2 (5 bases each). The V and J ends lost 9 bases and 5 bases respectively, with 21 bases between them. CDR1 is KGHDR, CDR2 SFDVKD, per germline. The CDR3 runs 15 residues. CDR3 DNA sequence: TGTGCCACCCCACTTCCGGACGAGAGGGGCGAGACCCAGTACTTC. Protein: CATPLPDERGETQYF.

This clonotype ranks as medium-sized. The chain combines TRBV6-2 or TRBV6-3 with TRBJ2-2; no firm D call. Germline V gene sequence: CDR1 MNHEY, CDR2 SVGEGT. This CDR3 comprises 12 residues. V was trimmed by 10 bases and J by 6 bases, leaving 12 bases between them. CDR3 in DNA: TGTGCCATCCGACCCCCCGCCGGGGAGCTGTTTTTT. Its protein product is CAIRPPAGELFF.

At least ten counts were recorded for this clonotype. This chain uses TRBV20-1 with TRBJ2-1; 15 positions agree with TRBD2. CDR3 length equals 18 residues. The germline V gene has CDR1 DFQATT and CDR2 SNEGSKA (reference sequence). V gave up 5 bases and J gave up 8 bases; unmatched junction bases: 16. The CDR3 DNA is TGCAGTGCTCACGGGACTAGCGGGAGGTTCAATCCAGGGGATGAGCAGTTCTTC. Amino acid sequence: CSAHGTSGRFNPGDEQFF.

This clonotype was seen more than once but under ten times. CDR3 coding DNA: TGTGCCAGCAGTTTTCCTGGGGCCAACGTCCTGACTTTC. Its protein is CASSFPGANVLTF. This chain uses TRBV12-3 or TRBV12-4 with TRBJ2-6; the D is unclear. The V gene lost 3 bases and the J gene lost 2 bases, with 2 bases spanning the gap. CDR3 length: 13 residues.

This clonotype is medium-sized (0.01 to 0.1%). The chain employs TRBV29-1 and TRBJ1-1; a weak D match, TRBD1 (6 bases). V was clipped by 5 bases and J by 4 bases, with 8 bases between them. CDR1 and CDR2 (germline): SQVTM, ANQGSEA. CDR3 length: 11 amino acids. In DNA, the CDR3 is TGCAGCGTTTCAGGGGCCACTGAAGCTTTCTTT. Encoded protein: CSVSGATEAFF.

Ten or more counts support this clonotype. The CDR3 spells CASSDHRDYNEQFF. The CDR3 DNA is TGTGCCAGCAGTGATCACAGGGATTACAATGAGCAGTTCTTC. The chain links TRBV6-6 to TRBJ2-1; D is perhaps TRBD1 (6 bases). This CDR3 region has 14 residues. Germline values: CDR1 MNHNY, CDR2 SVGAGI (reference sequence). V was clipped by 5 bases and J by 4 bases, with 12 bases between them.

This clonotype is medium-sized in the sample. The CDR3 loop is CASSLTGTGFGANVLTF. The DNA of the CDR3 is TGTGCCAGCAGTTTAACCGGGACAGGGTTTGGGGCCAACGTCCTGACTTTC. The rearrangement joins TRBV6-5 to TRBJ2-6; the match to TRBD1 covers 9 bases. Trimming removed 4 bases from V and 3 bases from J; junction bases left unmatched: 7. Germline values: CDR1 MNHEY, CDR2 SVGAGI. The CDR3 is 17 amino acids.

This clonotype came up many times. The V gene is TRBV28, the J gene TRBJ1-5, with 7 bases that match TRBD1. V dropped 4 bases and J dropped 0; count of bases not matched to a gene: 3. This CDR3 region has 15 residues. In germline, CDR1 is MDHEN, CDR2 SYDVKM. This CDR3 reads CASSSGGYSNQPQHF. The CDR3 DNA follows: TGTGCCAGCAGTTCAGGGGGATATAGCAATCAGCCCCAGCATTTT.

This clonotype was counted only a few times. The CDR3 region has the DNA TGTGCCAGCAGCTTTGGACAGGTTCCCTACGAGCAGTACTTC. This codes for CASSFGQVPYEQYF. The gene calls are TRBV7-9 and TRBJ2-7, with TRBD1 identical over 7 bases. The CDR3 sequence is 14 residues long. From germline, CDR1 is SEHNR and CDR2 FQNEAQ (reference sequence). The trim removed 3 bases at V and 2 bases at J, leaving 4 bases unmatched.

This clonotype appeared a few times. The chain joins TRBV5-4 to TRBJ2-7, with no clear D. Germline values: CDR1 SGHNT, CDR2 YYREEE (reference sequence). This CDR3 comprises 13 residues. Trimming shortened V by 0 bases and J by 0 bases, and 4 bases separated the two germline ends. CDR3 nucleotide sequence: TGTGCCAGCAGCTTGGCGGGCTCCTACGAGCAGTACTTC. This codes for CASSLAGSYEQYF.

By sample share, this clonotype is medium-sized. J is TRBJ2-3 and V is TRBV24-1; 8 nucleotides line up with TRBD2. CDR1 is KGHDR, CDR2 SFDVKD, per germline. This CDR3 has 16 residues. Losses at the gene ends were 4 bases for V and 0 bases for J; bases not matched to a gene: 5. The CDR3 DNA follows: TGTGCCACCAGTGACCCCGCTAGCGGGAGCACAGATACGCAGTATTTT. As protein: CATSDPASGSTDTQYF.

By its share, this clonotype is medium-sized. The chain links TRBV10-3 to TRBJ2-4; the D is unclear. V shed 0 bases and J shed 7 bases, with 22 bases lying between them. Germline V lookup: CDR1 ENHRY, CDR2 SYGVKD. CDR3 length: 18 amino acids. CDR3 residues: CAISESTLAQALGNIQYF. The CDR3 DNA follows: TGTGCCATCAGTGAGTCTACCCTGGCGCAGGCCCTGGGGAACATTCAGTACTTC.

V gene TRBV6-5 combines with J gene TRBJ1-4; 10 bases agree with TRBD1. This CDR3 has 15 amino acids. Germline trimming cut 6 bases from V and 7 bases from J; bases unmatched to any gene: 8. Germline V gene lookup returns CDR1 MNHEY and CDR2 SVGAGI. This CDR3 is CASRNGQGEAEKLFF. In DNA, the CDR3 is TGTGCCAGCAGAAACGGACAGGGGGAGGCTGAAAAACTGTTTTTT.

The chain links TRBV12-3 or TRBV12-4 to TRBJ1-1; D perhaps matches TRBD1 (5 bases). The CDR3 has 12 amino acids. V shed 3 bases and J shed 9 bases, with 11 bases lying between them. Here the CDR3 DNA reads TGTGCCAGCAGTTTCATGGGACGACAAGCTTTCTTT. It codes for CASSFMGRQAFF.

By proportion, this clonotype is medium-sized. CDR3 DNA: TGTGCCAGCAGCCCCGGACAGAACACAGATACGCAGTATTTT. Its protein product is CASSPGQNTDTQYF. The chain has TRBV5-6 and TRBJ2-3, with D possibly being TRBD1 (6 bases). V dropped 4 bases and J dropped 2 bases, with 11 bases sitting between them. Germline V gene data show CDR1 as SGHDT and CDR2 as YYEEEE. The CDR3 extends over 14 amino acids. The variable domain in full, completed from reference TRBV5-6 and TRBJ2-3, reads DAGVTQSPTHLIKTRGQQVTLRCSPKSGHDTVSWYQQALGQGPQFIFQYYEEEERQRGNFPDRFSGHQFPNYSSELNVNALLLGDSALYLCASSPGQNTDTQYFGPGTRLTVL.

In the case of this clonotype: The junction shows a germline mismatch at one end, possibly a read error. This chain uses TRBV6-1 with TRBJ1-5; D perhaps matches TRBD1 (6 bases). Per the germline V gene, CDR1 is MNHNS and CDR2 is SASEGT. The CDR3 runs 18 residues. CDR3 protein: CAGSDGGGRSFGNQPQHF. CDR3 sequence (DNA): TGTGCCGGCAGTGATGGGGGGGGGCGAAGCTTTGGCAATCAGCCCCAGCATTTT.

This clonotype was counted between two and nine times. The genes are TRBV20-1 and TRBJ2-1; D possibly corresponds to TRBD2 (6 bases). The V end lost 6 bases, the J end lost 1 base, and 13 bases lay between the germline ends. CDR3 length: 14 amino acids. Germline CDR1 is DFQATT and CDR2 is SNEGSKA (reference sequence). The CDR3 DNA follows: TGCAGTGCGCAAGGAGGGCCGTCCTACAATGAGCAGTTCTTC. This sequence encodes CSAQGGPSYNEQFF.

This clonotype was detected ten times or more. This chain connects TRBV19 to TRBJ1-3; D is ambiguous. The germline V gene has CDR1 LNHDA and CDR2 SQIVND (reference sequence). This CDR3 is 16 amino acids long. V dropped 2 bases and J dropped 0 bases, with 11 bases sitting between them. The CDR3 DNA sequence: TGTGCCAGTAGTATATTACAGACGTTCTCTGGAAACACCATATATTTT. This codes for CASSILQTFSGNTIYF.

In this sample, this clonotype is medium-sized. This chain connects TRBV6-1 to TRBJ1-2; D call uncertain. Trimming pared 1 base from V and 8 bases from J, leaving 20 bases between. Germline V gene lookup returns CDR1 MNHNS and CDR2 SASEGT. The CDR3 extends over 16 amino acids. The CDR3 spells CASSEVSGDPAKGYTF. CDR3 bases: TGTGCCAGCAGTGAAGTTTCAGGAGACCCGGCAAAAGGCTACACCTTC.